The subject of this entry is one T cell receptor beta chain. The junction departs from germline at one end; a sequencing error may be responsible. The data originate from a study of blood T cell repertoires in COVID-19. The overall study: Specimens from acute and convalescent COVID-19 originated in the United States, Italy and Spain. Sample material is recorded as cDNA or gDNA derived from T cells, B-cell-depleted T cells, or PBMCs.

How the authors handled the data: Estimation of nucleated cell counts relied on the amplification of reference gene primers. Profiling relied on immunoSEQ multiplex PCR, and the TCRdb table lists in-frame clones only, not all of them. The V and J calls and the clone size are those of that table, but D and trimming were determined from the DNA. The sample lists about 180,000 clones; about three quarters were seen once. The TCR comes from a woman in her seventies with acute or convalescent COVID-19. Sequenced: peripheral blood.

This chain's CDR3 is CASSRTSGSFNEQFF. CDR3 nucleotide sequence: TGTGCCAGCAGTCGGACTAGCGGGTCCTTCAATGAGCAGTTCTTC. The chain employs TRBV6-5 and TRBJ2-1; TRBD2 aligns across 11 bases. Germline loops: CDR1 MNHEY, CDR2 SVGAGI. The CDR3 covers 15 residues.